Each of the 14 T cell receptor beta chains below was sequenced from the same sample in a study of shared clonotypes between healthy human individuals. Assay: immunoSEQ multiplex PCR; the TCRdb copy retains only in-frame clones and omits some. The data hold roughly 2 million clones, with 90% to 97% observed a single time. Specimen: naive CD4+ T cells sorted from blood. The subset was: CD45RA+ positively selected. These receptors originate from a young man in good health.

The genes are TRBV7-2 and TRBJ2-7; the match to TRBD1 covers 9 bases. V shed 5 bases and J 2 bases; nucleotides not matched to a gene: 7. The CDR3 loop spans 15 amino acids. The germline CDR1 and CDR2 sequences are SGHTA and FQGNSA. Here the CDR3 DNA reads TGTGCCAGCAGCCCCCAGACAGGGGGTCCCTACGAGCAGTACTTC. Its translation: CASSPQTGGPYEQYF.

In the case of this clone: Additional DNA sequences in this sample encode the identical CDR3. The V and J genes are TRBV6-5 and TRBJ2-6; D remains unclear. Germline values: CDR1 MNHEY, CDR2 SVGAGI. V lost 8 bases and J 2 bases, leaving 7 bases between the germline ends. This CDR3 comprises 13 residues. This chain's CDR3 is CASRLAGANVLTF. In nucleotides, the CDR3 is TGTGCCAGCCGATTGGCTGGGGCCAACGTCCTGACTTTC.

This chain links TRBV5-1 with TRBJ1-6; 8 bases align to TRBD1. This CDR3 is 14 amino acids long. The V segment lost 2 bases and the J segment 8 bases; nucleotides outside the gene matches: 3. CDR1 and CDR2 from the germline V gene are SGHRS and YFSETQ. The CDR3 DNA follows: TGCGCCAGCAGCTTTGCGACAGGGGATTCACCCCTCCACTTT. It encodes CASSFATGDSPLHF.

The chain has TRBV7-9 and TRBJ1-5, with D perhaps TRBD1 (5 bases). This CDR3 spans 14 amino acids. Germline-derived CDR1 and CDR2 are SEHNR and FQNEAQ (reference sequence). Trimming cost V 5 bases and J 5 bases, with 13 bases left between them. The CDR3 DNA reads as TGTGCCAGCAGCCGCATGGGGGAGGATCAGCCCCAGCATTTT. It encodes CASSRMGEDQPQHF.

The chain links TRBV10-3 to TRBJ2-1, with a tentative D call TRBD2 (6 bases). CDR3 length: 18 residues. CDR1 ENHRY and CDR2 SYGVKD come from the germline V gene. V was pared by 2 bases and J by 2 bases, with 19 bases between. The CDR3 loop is CAISEPPFETSPYNEQFF. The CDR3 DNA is TGTGCCATCAGTGAGCCCCCGTTCGAGACTAGTCCCTACAATGAGCAGTTCTTC.

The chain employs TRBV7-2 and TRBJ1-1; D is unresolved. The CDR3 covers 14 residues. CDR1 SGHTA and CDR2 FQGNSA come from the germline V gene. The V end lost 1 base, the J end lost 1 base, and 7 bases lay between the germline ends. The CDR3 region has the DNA TGTGCCAGCAGCTTAGTAGCTGGGAACACTGAAGCTTTCTTT. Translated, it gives CASSLVAGNTEAFF.

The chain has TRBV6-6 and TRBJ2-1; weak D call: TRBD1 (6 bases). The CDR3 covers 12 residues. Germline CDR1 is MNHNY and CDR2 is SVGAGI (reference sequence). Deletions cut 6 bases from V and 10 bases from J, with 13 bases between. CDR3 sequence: CASSRDRREQFF. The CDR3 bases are TGTGCCAGCAGCCGCGACAGGAGAGAGCAGTTCTTC.

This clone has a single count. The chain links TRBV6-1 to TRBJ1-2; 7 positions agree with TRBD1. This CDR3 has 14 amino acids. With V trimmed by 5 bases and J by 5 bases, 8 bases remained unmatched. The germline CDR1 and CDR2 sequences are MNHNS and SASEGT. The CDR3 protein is CASSLGTANYGYTF. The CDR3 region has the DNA TGTGCCAGCAGTCTTGGGACAGCCAATTATGGCTACACCTTC.

CDR3 residues: CASSLTSGRSEEQYF. The CDR3 nucleotides read TGTGCCAGCAGCCTGACTAGCGGGAGAAGTGAGGAGCAGTACTTC. The chain employs TRBV5-4 and TRBJ2-7; 12 nucleotides align to TRBD2. CDR3 length equals 15 residues. Germline assignment: CDR1 SGHNT and CDR2 YYREEE (reference sequence). J was trimmed by 7 bases and V by 4 bases; bases with no gene match: 9.

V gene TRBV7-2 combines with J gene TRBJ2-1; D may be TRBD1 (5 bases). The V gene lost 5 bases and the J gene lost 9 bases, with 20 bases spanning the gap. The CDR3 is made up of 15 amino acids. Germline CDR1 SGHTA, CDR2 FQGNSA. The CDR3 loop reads CASSTYRLLGGEQFF. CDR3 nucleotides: TGTGCCAGCAGCACCTACAGGCTCCTGGGTGGTGAGCAGTTCTTC.

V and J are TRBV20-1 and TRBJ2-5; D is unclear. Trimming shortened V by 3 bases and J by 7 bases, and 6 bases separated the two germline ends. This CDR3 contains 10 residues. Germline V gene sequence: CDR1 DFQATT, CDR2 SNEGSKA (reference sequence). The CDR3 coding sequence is TGCAGTGCTAGTAAGGGGACCCAGTACTTC. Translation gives CSASKGTQYF.

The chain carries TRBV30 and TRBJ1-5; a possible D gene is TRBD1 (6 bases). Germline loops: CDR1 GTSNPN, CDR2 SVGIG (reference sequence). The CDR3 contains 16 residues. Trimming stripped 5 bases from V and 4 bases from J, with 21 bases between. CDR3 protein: CAWGPGGSTLNQPQHF. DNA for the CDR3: TGTGCCTGGGGCCCCGGGGGCAGCACTTTAAATCAGCCCCAGCATTTT.

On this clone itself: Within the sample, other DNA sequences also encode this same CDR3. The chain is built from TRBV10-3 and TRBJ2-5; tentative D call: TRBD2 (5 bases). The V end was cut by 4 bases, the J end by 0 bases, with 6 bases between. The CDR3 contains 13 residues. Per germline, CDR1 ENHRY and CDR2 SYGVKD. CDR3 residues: CAISGGYQETQYF. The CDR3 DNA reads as TGTGCCATCAGTGGCGGGTACCAAGAGACCCAGTACTTC.

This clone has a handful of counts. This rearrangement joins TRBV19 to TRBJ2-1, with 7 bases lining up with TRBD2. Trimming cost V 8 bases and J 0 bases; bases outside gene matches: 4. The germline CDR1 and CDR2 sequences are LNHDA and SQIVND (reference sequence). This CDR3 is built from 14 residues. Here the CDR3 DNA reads TGTGCCAGTGCCGGGACTAACTCCTACAATGAGCAGTTCTTC. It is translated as CASAGTNSYNEQFF.